The clone carrying this TCR beta chain was detected many times. The antigen is unknown. The sample is drawn from a study of T-cell reconstitution after alpha-beta-depleted transplantation in children. Unique molecular identifiers were incorporated when the TCRbeta library was constructed. From the PCR reads, TCRdb called clonotypes with MiXCR, one entry per CDR3 protein. The sample has 550,000 to 800,000 distinct CDR3 sequences, roughly 13% seen once; the top ten hold 0.65% to 0.9%. Regarding the study as a whole: Day-60 TCRbeta diversity that was high in some patients was derived from surviving recipient T cells and thymic progenitors. The authors attributed T-cell counts and diversity one year after transplant mostly to newly produced T cells. About two months after transplant, alpha-beta T cells reportedly came from several hundred expanded graft clones.

This receptor was obtained from a girl between 2 and 10 years old with congenital amegakaryocytic thrombocytopenia, due to receive a stem cell transplant. The specimen comprised PBMCs, sampled before TCRalphabeta/CD19-depleted stem cell transplant.

The CDR3 loop is CSASGTAYGYTF. The CDR3 DNA follows: TGCAGTGCTAGCGGGACAGCCTATGGCTACACCTTC. V usage is TRBV20-1 and J usage is TRBJ1-2, with 7 bases matching TRBD1. The CDR3 has 12 amino acids. Germline CDR1 DFQATT, CDR2 SNEGSKA (reference sequence). J lost 4 bases, V lost 3 bases, and 2 bases had no gene match.